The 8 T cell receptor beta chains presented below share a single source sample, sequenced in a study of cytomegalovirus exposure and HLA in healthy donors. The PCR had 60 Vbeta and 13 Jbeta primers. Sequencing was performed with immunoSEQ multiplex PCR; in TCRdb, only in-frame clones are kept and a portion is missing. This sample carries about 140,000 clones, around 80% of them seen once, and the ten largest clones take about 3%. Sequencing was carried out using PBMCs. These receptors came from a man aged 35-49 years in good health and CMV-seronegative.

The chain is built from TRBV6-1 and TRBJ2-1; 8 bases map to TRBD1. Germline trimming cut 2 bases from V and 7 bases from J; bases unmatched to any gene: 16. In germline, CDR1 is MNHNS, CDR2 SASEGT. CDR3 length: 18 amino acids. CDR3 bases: TGTGCCAGCAGTGAATTGAACCCCGGACAGGGATTTCTTAATGAGCAGTTCTTC. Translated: CASSELNPGQGFLNEQFF.

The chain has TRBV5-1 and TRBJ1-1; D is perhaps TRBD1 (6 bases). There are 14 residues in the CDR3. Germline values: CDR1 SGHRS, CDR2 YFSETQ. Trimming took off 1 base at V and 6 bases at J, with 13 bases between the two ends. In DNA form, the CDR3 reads TGCGCCAGCAGCTTGCCCCAGGGGAGCCCTGAAGCTTTCTTT. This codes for CASSLPQGSPEAFF.

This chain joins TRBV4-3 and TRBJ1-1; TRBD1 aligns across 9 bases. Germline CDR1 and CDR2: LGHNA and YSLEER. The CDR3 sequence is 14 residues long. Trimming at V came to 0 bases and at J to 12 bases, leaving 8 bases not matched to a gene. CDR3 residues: CASSQDYKQGASFF. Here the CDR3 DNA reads TGCGCCAGCAGCCAAGATTACAAACAGGGGGCCTCTTTCTTT.

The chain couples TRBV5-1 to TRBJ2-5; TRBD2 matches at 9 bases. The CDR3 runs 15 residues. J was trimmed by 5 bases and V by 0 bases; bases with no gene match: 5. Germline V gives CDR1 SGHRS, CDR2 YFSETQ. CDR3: CASSLVGSGGETQYF. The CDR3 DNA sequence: TGCGCCAGCAGCTTGGTCGGTAGCGGGGGTGAGACCCAGTACTTC.

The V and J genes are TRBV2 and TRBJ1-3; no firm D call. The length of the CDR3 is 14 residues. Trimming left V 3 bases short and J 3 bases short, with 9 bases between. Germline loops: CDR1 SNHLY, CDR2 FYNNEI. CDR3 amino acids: CASSDGQYGNTIYF. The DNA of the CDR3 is TGTGCCAGCAGTGATGGGCAGTATGGAAACACCATATATTTT.

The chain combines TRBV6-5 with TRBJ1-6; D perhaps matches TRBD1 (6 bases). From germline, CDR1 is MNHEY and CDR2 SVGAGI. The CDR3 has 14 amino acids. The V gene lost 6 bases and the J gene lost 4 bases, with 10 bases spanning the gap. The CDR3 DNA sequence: TGTGCCAGCAGGACGGGACAATATAATTCACCCCTCCACTTT. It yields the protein CASRTGQYNSPLHF.

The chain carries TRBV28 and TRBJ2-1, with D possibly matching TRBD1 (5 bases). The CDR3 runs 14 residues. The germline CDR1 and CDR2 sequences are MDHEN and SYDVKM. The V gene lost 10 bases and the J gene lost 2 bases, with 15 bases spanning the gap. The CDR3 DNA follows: TGTGCCACCAGGGCGGAACTCCCCTACAATGAGCAGTTCTTC. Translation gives CATRAELPYNEQFF. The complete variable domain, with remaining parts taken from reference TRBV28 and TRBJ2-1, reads DVKVTQSSRYLVKRTGEKVFLECVQDMDHENMFWYRQDPGLGLRLIYFSYDVKMKEKGDIPEGYSVSREKKERFSLILESASTNQTSMYLCATRAELPYNEQFFGPGTRLTVL.

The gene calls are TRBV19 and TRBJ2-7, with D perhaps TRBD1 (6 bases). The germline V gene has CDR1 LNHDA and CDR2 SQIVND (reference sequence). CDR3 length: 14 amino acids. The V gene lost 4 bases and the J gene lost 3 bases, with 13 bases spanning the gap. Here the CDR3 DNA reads TGTGCCAGTAGTACCACCAGGGGAAGCTACGAGCAGTACTTC. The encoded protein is CASSTTRGSYEQYF. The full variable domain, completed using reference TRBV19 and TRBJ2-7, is DGGITQSPKYLFRKEGQNVTLSCEQNLNHDAMYWYRQDPGQGLRLIYYSQIVNDFQKGDIAEGYSVSREKKESFPLTVTSAQKNPTAFYLCASSTTRGSYEQYFGPGTRLTVT.